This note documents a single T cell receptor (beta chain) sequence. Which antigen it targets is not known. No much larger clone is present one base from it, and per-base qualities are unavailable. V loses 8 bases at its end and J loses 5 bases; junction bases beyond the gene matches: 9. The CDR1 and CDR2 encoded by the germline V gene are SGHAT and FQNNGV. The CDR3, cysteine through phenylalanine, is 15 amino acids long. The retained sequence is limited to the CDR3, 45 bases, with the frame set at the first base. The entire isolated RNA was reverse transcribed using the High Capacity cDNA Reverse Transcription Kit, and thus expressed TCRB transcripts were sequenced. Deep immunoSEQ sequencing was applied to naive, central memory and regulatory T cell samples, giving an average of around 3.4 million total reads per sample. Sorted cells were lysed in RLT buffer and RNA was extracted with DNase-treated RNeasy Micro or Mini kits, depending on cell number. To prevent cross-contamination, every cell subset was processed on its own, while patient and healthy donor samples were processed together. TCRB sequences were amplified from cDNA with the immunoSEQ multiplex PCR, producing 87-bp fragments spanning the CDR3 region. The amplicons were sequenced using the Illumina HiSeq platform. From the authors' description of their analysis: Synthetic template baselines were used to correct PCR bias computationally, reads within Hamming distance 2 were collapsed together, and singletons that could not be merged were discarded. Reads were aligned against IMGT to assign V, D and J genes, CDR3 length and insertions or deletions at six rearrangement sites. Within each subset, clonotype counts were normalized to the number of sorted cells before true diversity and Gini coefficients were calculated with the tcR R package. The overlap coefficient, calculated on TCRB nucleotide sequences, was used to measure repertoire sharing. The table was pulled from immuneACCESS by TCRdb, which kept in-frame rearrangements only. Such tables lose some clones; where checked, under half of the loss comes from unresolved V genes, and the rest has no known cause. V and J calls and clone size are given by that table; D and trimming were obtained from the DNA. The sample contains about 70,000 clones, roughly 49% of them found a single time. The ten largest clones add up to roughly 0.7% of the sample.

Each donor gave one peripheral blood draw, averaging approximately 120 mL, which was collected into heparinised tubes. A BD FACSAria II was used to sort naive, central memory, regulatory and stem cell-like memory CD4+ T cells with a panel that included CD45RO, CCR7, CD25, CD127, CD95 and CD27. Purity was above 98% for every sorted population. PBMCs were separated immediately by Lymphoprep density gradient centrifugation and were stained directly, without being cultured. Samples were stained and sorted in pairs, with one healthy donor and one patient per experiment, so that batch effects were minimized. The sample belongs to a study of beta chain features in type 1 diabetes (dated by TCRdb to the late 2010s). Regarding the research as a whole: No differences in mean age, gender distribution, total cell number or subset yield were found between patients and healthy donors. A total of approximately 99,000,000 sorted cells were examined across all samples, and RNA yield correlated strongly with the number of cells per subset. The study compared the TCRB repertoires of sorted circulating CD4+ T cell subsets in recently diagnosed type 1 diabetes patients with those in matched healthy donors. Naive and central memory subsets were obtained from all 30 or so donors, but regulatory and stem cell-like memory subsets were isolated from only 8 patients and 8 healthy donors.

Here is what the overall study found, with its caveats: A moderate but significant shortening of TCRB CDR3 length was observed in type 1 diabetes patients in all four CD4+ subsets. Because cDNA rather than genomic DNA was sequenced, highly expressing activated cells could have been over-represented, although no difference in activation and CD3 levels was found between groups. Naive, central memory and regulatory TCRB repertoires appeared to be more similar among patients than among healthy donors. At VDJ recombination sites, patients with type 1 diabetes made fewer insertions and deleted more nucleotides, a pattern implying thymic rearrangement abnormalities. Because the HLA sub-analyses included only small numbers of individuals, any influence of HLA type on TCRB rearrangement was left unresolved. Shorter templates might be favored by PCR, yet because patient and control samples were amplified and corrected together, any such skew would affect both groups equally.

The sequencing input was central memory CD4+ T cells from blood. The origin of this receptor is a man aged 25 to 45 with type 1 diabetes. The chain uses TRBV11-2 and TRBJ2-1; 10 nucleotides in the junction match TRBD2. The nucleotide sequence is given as TGTGCCAGCGTTAAAGCGGGAGGGCCCCACAATGAGCAGTTCTTC. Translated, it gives CASVKAGGPHNEQFF.